This TCR beta chain was documented in a study of molecular identifiers for immune sequencing clone quantification. The CDR3 runs to 15 residues. Germline V gives CDR1 SEHNR, CDR2 FQNEAQ (reference sequence). Bulk TCR library preparation followed previously described methods with listed TCR primers. MiXCR was run by TCRdb on the PCR reads, yielding one entry per CDR3 protein. The repertoire holds 460,000 or so distinct CDR3 sequences, with roughly 25% as singletons. Libraries used about 20,000 to 1,100,000 sorted naive CD8 T cells and 10%, 30% or 50% RNA input. With respect to this clonotype: The junction does not match germline at one end; this may be a read error.

The sequenced sample consisted of naive CD8+ T cells from blood, with Jurkat cell RNA spiked in. Stated subset: FACS-sorted CD8+CD4-CCR7+CD45RA+ naive T cells. This clonotype was obtained from a human donor in good health. Some libraries in this study had Jurkat cell RNA spiked in. The chain is built from TRBV7-9 and TRBJ2-7; TRBD2 matches at 8 bases. CDR3 in amino acids: CASSLEETSAYKQYF. In nucleotides, the CDR3 is TGTGCCAGCAGCTTAGAAGAGACTAGCGCCTACAAGCAGTACTTC. Combining the CDR3 with reference TRBV7-9 and TRBJ2-7 gives the whole variable domain DTGVSQNPRHKITKRGQNVTFRCDPISEHNRLYWYRQTLGQGPEFLTYFQNEAQLEKSRLLSDRFSAERPKGSFSTLEIQRTEQGDSAMYLCASSLEETSAYKQYFGPGTRLTVT.